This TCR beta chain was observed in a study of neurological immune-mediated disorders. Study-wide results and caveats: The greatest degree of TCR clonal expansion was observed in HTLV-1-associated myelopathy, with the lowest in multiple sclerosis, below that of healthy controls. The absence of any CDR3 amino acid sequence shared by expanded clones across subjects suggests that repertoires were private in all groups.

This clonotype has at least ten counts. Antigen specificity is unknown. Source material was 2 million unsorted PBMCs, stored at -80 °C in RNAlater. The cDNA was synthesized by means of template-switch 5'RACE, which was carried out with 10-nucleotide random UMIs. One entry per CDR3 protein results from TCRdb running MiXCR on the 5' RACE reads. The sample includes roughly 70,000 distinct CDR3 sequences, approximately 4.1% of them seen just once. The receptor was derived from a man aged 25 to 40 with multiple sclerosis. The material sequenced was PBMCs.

The DNA for the CDR3 is TGTGCCAGCAGCCCAGACCCGCCGGTGTCCTATGGCTACACCTTC. Protein product: CASSPDPPVSYGYTF. This chain joins TRBV3-1 and TRBJ1-2; D not certain. Germline V gene sequence: CDR1 LGHDT, CDR2 YNNKEL (reference sequence). The CDR3 length is 15 residues. Trimming cost V 4 bases and J 4 bases, with 16 bases left between them.